The sequence of this TCR beta chain was determined in a study of shared clonotypes between healthy human individuals (dated by TCRdb to about 2020). Background for the entire study: The cohort comprised a couple of women and a few men aged 18 to 49 years. For each donor, CD4 naive and CD4 memory were each run on three plates, CD8 naive on two plates, and CD8 memory on one plate. To estimate repertoire size and how much clonotype sharing occurs between individuals, the study deeply sequenced the blood TCR repertoires of five healthy adults. To increase sequencing depth and limit assay-specific biases, different laboratories used diverse techniques to prepare libraries and sequence TCR repertoires. Each donor's leukapheresis produced roughly between roughly 0.85 and 9.5 billion PBMCs. Overall study outcomes, separate from this receptor: Sampling was restricted to blood, and TCR repertoires in tissues likely differ from the TCR repertoires found in blood. Pairwise subsampling led to the expectation that sequencing depth would affect the degree of clonotype sharing among donors. Estimated clonotype richness was generally larger for naive than for memory subsets. Incomplete sequencing was indicated by rarefaction of sorted-subset datasets, despite the large sequencing depth. The small number of donors limited the genetic and exposure-history diversity represented. Compared with non-shared clonotypes, clonotypes shared by all four sorted-subset donors had higher generation probabilities. When several donors were compared, the shared fraction of clonotypes was around 5% for naive CD4, over 3% for naive CD8, more than 2% for memory CD4, and 0.4% for memory CD8.

Healthy HIV-negative adults with no recently reported acute infections or vaccinations were included as donors. All donors were Caucasian adults living in Nashville, Tennessee, USA. CD4+ T cells were enriched by magnetic negative selection; naive cells were then positively selected on CD45RA, and the negative fraction formed the memory subset. Blood was obtained by leukapheresis, after which PBMCs were separated by Ficoll-Histopaque density gradient centrifugation and cryopreserved in liquid nitrogen vapor phase. Analytical flow cytometry was used to check the purity and quantity of every magnetically sorted T cell population. Genomic DNA was isolated from each sorted fraction and quantified by UV absorbance on a Nanodrop 2000c. A note on this clone: The specificity of this receptor is unknown. No base-level quality is on record; no much larger clone is a single base apart.

Using the deep immunoSEQ assay, multiplex PCR amplified TCR CDR3 regions from genomic DNA. Genomic DNA extracted from each cell subset was distributed evenly over all wells of several immunoSEQ 96-well plates, and each plate served as one replicate. For sorted subsets, approximately 200 ng of genomic DNA, equivalent to roughly 30,000 T cell genomes, went into each replicate PCR. Purified libraries were quantified with a Qubit 3.0 fluorometer, sized on a Bioanalyzer 2100, and re-quantified with the KAPA Library Quantification kit. A separate single-read 150-cycle Illumina NextSeq 550 flow cell was used to sequence each immunoSEQ 96-well plate. From the authors' description of their analysis: Because the immunoSEQ output included only junctional sequences and no quality scores, the filtering could not be the same as the filtering used for full-length reads. To assign V/J genes and CDR3, sequences were annotated using PyIR, a Python wrapper for IgBLAST v1.9, with IMGT germline references. Reads with weak V/J assignments (E-value above 1e-6), missing CDR3, stop codons, out-of-frame junctions, or ambiguous translated residues were removed. V3J clonotypes were defined by identical inferred V gene, J gene, and CDR3 amino acid sequence. The percentage overlap between two repertoires was calculated by dividing the number of shared unique clonotypes by the size of the smaller repertoire. Richness of each repertoire was evaluated using RTK rarefaction, the Chao1 estimator, and Recon v2.1 estimates of unobserved clonotypes. For all TCRbeta clonotypes obtained by the gDNA method from a few donors, generation probabilities were computed with OLGA. This immuneACCESS table, as held by TCRdb, lists in-frame sequences with V and J called but not all clones. Of the missing ones, under half trace to an unresolved V gene in checked studies; the others have no known cause. V and J calls and clone size are those listed in that table; D and trimming were worked out from the DNA. The sample yields 2 million to 3 million clones; 93% were counted once. The ten largest account for more than 0.35% of the sample.

Its CDR3 holds 16 amino acids, cysteine through phenylalanine. Only the CDR3 DNA stays, 48 bases, in frame from base 1. Relative to germline, V is 5 bases shorter and J is 2 bases shorter, with 16 bases between their ends. Per the germline V gene, MDHEN is the CDR1 and SYDVKM is the CDR2. The origin of this receptor is a man between 18 and 29 years old in good health. Some clones in this sample may be carry-over from other donors' samples. Sequencing input: naive CD4+ T cells from PBMCs. The cell subset or site label on this specimen signifies: CD45RA+ positively selected. The chain links TRBV28 with TRBJ1-5; TRBD1 is a possible D gene, resting on 6 matching bases. The nucleotide sequence is given as TGTGCCAGCAGTGAACCAGGGGTCCCCGGCAATCAGCCCCAGCATTTT. This gives the protein CASSEPGVPGNQPQHF.